The 17 T cell receptor beta chains given below trace back to one sample, sequenced in a study of regulatory T cells in long-lasting Graves disease. The time point is: newly diagnosed GD, antithyroid drugs for less than 3 months. Extracted PBMC RNA gave rise to the TCR library. iRepertoire HTBI primers and Arm-PCR of CDR3 regions built TCR beta libraries. TCRdb reanalysed the multiplex PCR reads using MiXCR and keeps one entry per CDR3 protein. Of roughly 500,000 distinct CDR3 sequences listed, 13% are singletons. A further study also used this sample, focusing on T cells in Graves' hyperthyroidism and ophthalmopathy.

The sample here was peripheral blood mononuclear cells (PBMCs), taken at new diagnosis, from a patient treated with antithyroid drugs. Receptors were obtained from a man aged 30 to 39 with Graves disease.

This clonotype was observed at least ten times. The V gene is TRBV7-9, the J gene TRBJ2-1, with D unresolved. V shed 4 bases and J shed 4 bases, with 20 bases lying between them. The CDR3 is made up of 17 amino acids. The germline gives CDR1 SEHNR, CDR2 FQNEAQ (reference sequence). CDR3 protein: CASSYGLQLGKYNEQFF. CDR3 bases: TGTGCCAGCAGCTACGGTCTTCAACTGGGGAAATACAATGAGCAGTTCTTC.

Many counts were recorded for this clonotype. The chain links TRBV5-1 to TRBJ2-7; D call uncertain. CDR1 is SGHRS and CDR2 is YFSETQ in the germline V gene. Between the trimmed V and J ends, which lost 0 bases and 2 bases, there was a span of 9 bases. The CDR3 runs 14 residues. The CDR3: CASSLGRTAYEQYF. In nucleotides, the CDR3 is TGCGCCAGCAGCTTGGGACGGACGGCCTACGAGCAGTACTTC.

This clonotype was counted only a few times. V and J are TRBV6-4 and TRBJ1-2, with no clear D. V gave up 7 bases and J gave up 0 bases, with 12 bases separating them. This CDR3 has 14 residues. CDR1 and CDR2 from the germline V gene are MRHNA and SNTAGT. The CDR3 region is CASNPGGSNYGYTF. CDR3 coding DNA: TGTGCCAGCAACCCGGGAGGGTCTAACTATGGCTACACCTTC.

This clonotype has at least ten counts. The chain combines TRBV6-1 with TRBJ1-2; 11 nucleotides align to TRBD1. CDR1 MNHNS and CDR2 SASEGT come from the germline V gene. After removal of 8 bases from V and 6 bases from J, the junction contained 8 bases not matched to a gene. The CDR3 runs to 14 residues. CDR3 bases: TGTGCCAGCGTGAGGACAGGGGGCCTTAATGGCTACACCTTC. Translation: CASVRTGGLNGYTF.

Many counts were recorded for this clonotype. The gene calls are TRBV12-3 or TRBV12-4 and TRBJ2-5, with TRBD1 matching over 7 bases. The CDR3 consists of 15 residues. V gave up 6 bases and J gave up 2 bases; unmatched junction bases: 9. CDR3 bases: TGTGCCAGCAGCCCCCCTTACAGGGGACAAGAGACCCAGTACTTC. Its protein is CASSPPYRGQETQYF.

The genes are TRBV19 and TRBJ1-2; D gene unclear. Trimming shortened V by 6 bases and J by 4 bases, and 15 bases separated the two germline ends. The CDR3 sequence is 14 residues long. Germline V gene data show CDR1 as LNHDA and CDR2 as SQIVND (reference sequence). In DNA, the CDR3 is TGTGCCAGTAGCCATAAAGAGAACCTCTATGGCTACACCTTC. Translated: CASSHKENLYGYTF.

This clonotype was counted between two and nine times. The junction and the germline gene differ at one end; a read error may be behind it. The chain has TRBV29-1 and TRBJ1-1; D uncertain. Germline assignment: CDR1 SQVTM and CDR2 ANQGSEA. The CDR3 loop spans 12 amino acids. CDR3 coding DNA: TGCAGCGTCGAAGGGTCAGACACTGAAGCTTTCTTT. This encodes CSVEGSDTEAFF.

Concerning this clonotype itself: A much larger clone differs from this one at a single base, so this may be a read error. The CDR3 is CASSYGGGNSPLHF. In DNA, the CDR3 is TGTGCCAGCAGTTACGGGGGGGGGAATTCACCCCTCCACTTT. V gene TRBV27 combines with J gene TRBJ1-6, with D possibly matching TRBD1 (5 bases). This CDR3 contains 14 residues. Germline V gene lookup returns CDR1 MNHEY and CDR2 SMNVEV (reference sequence). V lost 4 bases and J lost 7, with 11 bases in between.

J is TRBJ2-4 and V is TRBV19; no definite D call. V lost 4 bases to trimming and J lost 0 bases, with 13 bases between them. This CDR3 contains 16 residues. Looked up from germline, CDR1 is LNHDA and CDR2 is SQIVND (reference sequence). CDR3 region: CASSSELNLAKNIQYF. The CDR3 DNA sequence: TGTGCCAGTAGTAGTGAATTAAACCTAGCCAAAAACATTCAGTACTTC.

This clonotype came up many times. At one boundary the junction diverges from the germline segment, which might be a read error. The CDR3 DNA reads as TGCAGCGTTGAAGATTCTAAATATGGCTACACCTTC. Its translation is CSVEDSKYGYTF. This sequence joins TRBV29-1 and TRBJ1-2; D remains unclear. Germline-derived CDR1 and CDR2 are SQVTM and ANQGSEA. CDR3 size: 12 residues.

This clonotype was recorded a few times. Here the CDR3 reads CASSSPGGGWEHEQYF. The CDR3 coding sequence is TGTGCCAGCTCCTCGCCAGGCGGGGGCTGGGAGCACGAGCAGTACTTC. The chain couples TRBV2 to TRBJ2-7; D might be TRBD2 (7 bases). V shed 8 bases and J shed 5 bases, with 25 bases lying between them. CDR1 and CDR2 from the germline V gene are SNHLY and FYNNEI. The CDR3 length is 16 residues.

For this clonotype: A far larger clone is just one base off, so this is likely a read error. CDR3: CASSQDRGAYNEQYF. The CDR3 bases are TGTGCCAGCAGTCAGGACAGGGGGGCCTACAATGAGCAGTACTTC. This chain connects TRBV2 to TRBJ2-5; 10 bases line up with TRBD1. Germline-derived CDR1 and CDR2 are SNHLY and FYNNEI. V shed 5 bases, J shed 11 bases, and the junction held 14 bases outside the gene matches. The CDR3 runs to 15 residues.

This clonotype showed up many times. V and J are TRBV19 and TRBJ2-1, with D perhaps being TRBD1 or TRBD2 (5 bases each). Germline V CDR1 and CDR2: LNHDA, SQIVND (reference sequence). V lost 5 bases and J 2 bases, leaving 13 bases between the germline ends. CDR3 length equals 15 residues. The chain's CDR3 is CASSSGQSTYNEQFF. The DNA for the CDR3 is TGTGCCAGTAGTTCGGGGCAGAGTACCTACAATGAGCAGTTCTTC.

In the case of this clonotype: The junction shows a germline mismatch at one end, possibly a read error. In nucleotides, the CDR3 is TGTGCCAGCGGTGACAGGGGGCCGAGCAATCAGCCCCAGCATTTT. It is translated as CASGDRGPSNQPQHF. The chain recombines TRBV6-1 with TRBJ1-5; the match to TRBD1 covers 10 bases. Germline V gene sequence: CDR1 MNHNS, CDR2 SASEGT. This CDR3 is 15 amino acids long.

This clonotype was recorded a few times. The chain combines TRBV19 with TRBJ2-1; D could derive from TRBD1 or TRBD2 (5 bases each). Germline-derived CDR1 and CDR2 are LNHDA and SQIVND (reference sequence). CDR3 length: 17 residues. V was pared by 3 bases and J by 7 bases, with 22 bases between. The CDR3 protein is CASSIEGWESAGNEQFF. The DNA for the CDR3 is TGTGCCAGTAGTATTGAGGGGTGGGAGTCAGCCGGGAATGAGCAGTTCTTC.

This clonotype was observed a handful of times. The J gene is TRBJ2-7, the V gene TRBV6-2 or TRBV6-3; 10 bases fit TRBD2. Germline V CDR1 and CDR2: MNHEY, SVGEGT. The CDR3 spans 17 residues. V was clipped by 4 bases and J by 1 base; unmatched bases: 10. The CDR3 spells CASSSFIGTSVSYEQYF. The CDR3 DNA is TGTGCCAGCAGTTCCTTCATAGGGACTAGCGTTTCCTACGAGCAGTACTTC.

CDR3 amino acids: CASSQWTSRPHNEQFF. The CDR3 bases are TGTGCCAGCAGCCAATGGACTAGCCGGCCACACAATGAGCAGTTCTTC. This chain uses TRBV7-9 with TRBJ2-1; 8 bases agree with TRBD2. CDR3 length equals 16 residues. Germline CDR1 reads SEHNR; CDR2 reads FQNEAQ (reference sequence). Trimming took 5 bases from V and 5 from J; bases not matched to a gene: 11.